The 23 T cell receptor beta chains reported below all come from one sample, sequenced in a study of a mutant IDH1 vaccine in newly diagnosed glioma. As to time point: week 23, last vaccination. With topical imiquimod, each dose of the vaccine consisted of 300 ug of mutant IDH1 20-mer peptide. Produced via immunoSEQ multiplex PCR; TCRdb's table is partial and in-frame only. The sample records approximately 70,000 clones, 84% being singletons. What these receptors recognize is not known. The sequencing used PBMCs, collected from a glioma patient whose treatment included an IDH1 peptide vaccine. The receptor set was obtained from a young man with glioma.

The gene calls are TRBV5-1 and TRBJ1-2; 9 bases are shared with TRBD1. Unmatched junction bases numbered 3, after V lost 0 bases and J lost 3 bases. There are 15 residues in the CDR3. Germline V lookup: CDR1 SGHRS, CDR2 YFSETQ. In nucleotides, the CDR3 is TGCGCCAGCAGCTTGGTGCACAGGGGGCACTATGGCTACACCTTC. Translated, it gives CASSLVHRGHYGYTF.

The chain carries TRBV11-2 and TRBJ2-3; TRBD2 matches 8 bases. J lost 4 bases, V lost 0 bases, and 6 bases had no gene match. CDR1 SGHAT and CDR2 FQNNGV come from the germline V gene. The CDR3 contains 16 residues. The CDR3 spells CASSLDLREVADTQYF. DNA for the CDR3: TGTGCCAGCAGCTTAGATTTGCGGGAGGTGGCAGATACGCAGTATTTT.

The chain employs TRBV5-4 and TRBJ2-7, with 11 bases aligning to TRBD1. There are 15 residues in the CDR3. The J segment lost 5 bases and the V segment lost 4 bases, leaving 8 bases of the junction unmatched. Germline assignment: CDR1 SGHNT and CDR2 YYREEE (reference sequence). The CDR3 bases are TGTGCCAGCAGCCGCTCGAGGGACAGGGGGGACGAGCAGTACTTC. Translating gives CASSRSRDRGDEQYF. The full variable domain, its missing parts supplied by reference TRBV5-4 and TRBJ2-7, is ETGVTQSPTHLIKTRGQQVTLRCSSQSGHNTVSWYQQALGQGPQFIFQYYREEENGRGNFPPRFSGLQFPNYSSELNVNALELDDSALYLCASSRSRDRGDEQYFGPGTRLTVT.

This clone was observed a single time. CDR3 sequence reads: CASSQDLRGQGPGNTIYF. In nucleotides, the CDR3 is TGCGCCAGCAGCCAAGATCTTAGGGGACAGGGGCCTGGAAACACCATATATTTT. The chain carries TRBV4-3 and TRBJ1-3, with 10 bases fitting TRBD1. The CDR3 length is 18 residues. Trimming cost V 0 bases and J 2 bases; bases outside gene matches: 7. Germline lookup yields CDR1 LGHNA and CDR2 YSLEER.

V gene TRBV5-6 combines with J gene TRBJ1-1; tentative D call: TRBD1 (5 bases). Germline lookup yields CDR1 SGHDT and CDR2 YYEEEE. The CDR3 is 14 amino acids. The ends were cut back, 0 bases at V and 5 bases at J, with 11 bases in the middle. The CDR3 is CASSLAGRRTEAFF. The CDR3 DNA follows: TGTGCCAGCAGCTTGGCGGGGCGTCGGACTGAAGCTTTCTTT. Looking up the rest from reference TRBV5-6 and TRBJ1-1 gives the full variable domain: DAGVTQSPTHLIKTRGQQVTLRCSPKSGHDTVSWYQQALGQGPQFIFQYYEEEERQRGNFPDRFSGHQFPNYSSELNVNALLLGDSALYLCASSLAGRRTEAFFGQGTRLTVV.

This chain connects TRBV18 to TRBJ2-7; 9 positions agree with TRBD1. The germline V gene encodes CDR1 KGHSH and CDR2 LQKENI. CDR3 length: 16 amino acids. Trimming at V came to 3 bases and at J to 4 bases, leaving 10 bases not matched to a gene. This chain's CDR3 is CASSPRTGTGSYEQYF. CDR3 nucleotides: TGTGCCAGCTCACCGCGTACCGGGACAGGGTCGTACGAGCAGTACTTC.

The rearrangement links TRBV19 to TRBJ1-5, with D possibly TRBD1 on 5 matching bases. The germline CDR1 and CDR2 sequences are LNHDA and SQIVND (reference sequence). V gave up 6 bases and J gave up 4 bases, with 19 bases separating them. This CDR3 has 16 residues. CDR3 amino acids: CASRSGTRGSNQPQHF. CDR3 nucleotides: TGTGCCAGTAGATCCGGGACGCGGGGGTCAAATCAGCCCCAGCATTTT. The whole variable domain, remainder taken from reference TRBV19 and TRBJ1-5, is DGGITQSPKYLFRKEGQNVTLSCEQNLNHDAMYWYRQDPGQGLRLIYYSQIVNDFQKGDIAEGYSVSREKKESFPLTVTSAQKNPTAFYLCASRSGTRGSNQPQHFGDGTRLSIL.

J is TRBJ1-2 and V is TRBV7-2; D is uncertain. Trimming pared 3 bases from V and 2 bases from J, leaving 7 bases between. CDR3 length: 13 residues. Germline CDR1 reads SGHTA; CDR2 reads FQGNSA. The CDR3 protein is CASSFGVNYGYTF. CDR3 sequence (DNA): TGTGCCAGCAGCTTCGGGGTCAACTATGGCTACACCTTC.

The J gene is TRBJ2-3, the V gene TRBV28; 8 bases align to TRBD2. The germline V gene has CDR1 MDHEN and CDR2 SYDVKM. The ends lost 5 bases at V and 5 bases at J; junction bases unmatched: 12. The CDR3 loop spans 16 amino acids. CDR3 residues: CASSLNSGGQIDTQYF. CDR3 nucleotides: TGTGCCAGCAGTCTGAATTCGGGGGGGCAAATAGATACGCAGTATTTT.

The V call is TRBV7-2, the J call TRBJ1-2; no clear D gene. The length of the CDR3 is 15 residues. V lost 1 base, J lost 7 bases, and 16 bases lay in between. Germline CDR1 SGHTA, CDR2 FQGNSA. CDR3 nucleotides: TGTGCCAGCAGCTTAGGGTCAGCGCAAACCGGTGGCTACACCTTC. Amino acids: CASSLGSAQTGGYTF. Full variable domain (remainder filled in from reference TRBV7-2 and TRBJ1-2): GAGVSQSPSNKVTEKGKDVELRCDPISGHTALYWYRQSLGQGLEFLIYFQGNSAPDKSGLPSDRFSAERTGGSVSTLTIQRTQQEDSAVYLCASSLGSAQTGGYTFGSGTRLTVV.

This sequence joins TRBV5-1 and TRBJ2-2; weak D call: TRBD1 (5 bases). V dropped 3 bases and J dropped 1 base, with 10 bases sitting between them. The CDR3 contains 15 residues. Germline V gene sequence: CDR1 SGHRS, CDR2 YFSETQ. Here the CDR3 DNA reads TGCGCCAGCAGCTCGAATACAGGGAACACCGGGGAGCTGTTTTTT. Translating gives CASSSNTGNTGELFF.

The V and J genes are TRBV14 and TRBJ1-2; TRBD1 might be the D (5 bases). This CDR3 contains 15 residues. Germline CDR1 reads SGHDN; CDR2 reads FVKESK. V shed 2 bases and J shed 7 bases, with 17 bases lying between them. The chain's CDR3 is CASSQLFRQSSGYTF. CDR3 DNA sequence: TGTGCCAGCAGCCAACTTTTCAGACAGTCCTCTGGCTACACCTTC.

The chain combines TRBV7-9 with TRBJ2-7, with D unclear. The germline V gene encodes CDR1 SEHNR and CDR2 FQNEAQ (reference sequence). CDR3 length: 14 residues. V was pared by 2 bases and J by 0 bases, with 8 bases between. The CDR3 sequence is CASSLSERSYEQYF. The CDR3 coding sequence is TGTGCCAGCAGCTTATCCGAGCGCTCCTACGAGCAGTACTTC.

The V call is TRBV5-4, the J call TRBJ2-3; 14 nucleotides align to TRBD2. The CDR3 contains 18 residues. The V gene end was trimmed by 6 bases and the J gene end by 3 bases; junction bases not matched to a gene: 12. Germline assignment: CDR1 SGHNT and CDR2 YYREEE (reference sequence). As DNA, the CDR3 is TGTGCCAGCAACCCCGGGTTTGGGACTAGCGGGAGTACAGATACGCAGTATTTT. Translation: CASNPGFGTSGSTDTQYF.

This clone was detected only a few times. The V and J genes are TRBV30 and TRBJ1-5; no clear D gene. The CDR3 consists of 15 residues. V lost 2 bases, J lost 3 bases, and 14 bases lay in between. CDR1 is GTSNPN and CDR2 is SVGIG in the germline V gene (reference sequence). The CDR3 sequence is CAWSSQVAINQPQHF. The DNA of the CDR3 is TGTGCCTGGAGTAGTCAGGTTGCGATCAATCAGCCCCAGCATTTT.

This chain uses TRBV6-1 with TRBJ2-2; D is unresolved. Trimming removed 4 bases from V and 3 bases from J, with 12 bases in between. CDR1 and CDR2 from the germline V gene are MNHNS and SASEGT. This CDR3 has 15 residues. For the CDR3, the DNA is TGTGCCAGCAGTGCTTGGAAAGGTTACACCGGGGAGCTGTTTTTT. Translation: CASSAWKGYTGELFF.

For the CDR3, the DNA is TGCGCCAGCAGAACGTACGCCCCGACTTATGACCAACTGGCTGAAGCTTTCTTT. This encodes CASRTYAPTYDQLAEAFF. This rearrangement joins TRBV4-1 to TRBJ1-1; D remains ambiguous. CDR3 size: 18 residues. Germline CDR1 and CDR2: MGHRA and YSYEKL. Trimming pared 6 bases from V and 6 bases from J, leaving 29 bases between.

The chain joins TRBV5-6 to TRBJ2-3; tentatively, D is TRBD1 (8 bases). Between the trimmed V and J ends, which lost 4 bases and 0 bases, there was a span of 24 bases. The CDR3 totals 19 residues. Germline V CDR1 and CDR2: SGHDT, YYEEEE. The DNA for the CDR3 is TGTGCCAGCAGCGCCCGGACAGGGAGGGATCTCGCTAGCACAGATACGCAGTATTTT. This translates into CASSARTGRDLASTDTQYF.

The chain is built from TRBV7-8 and TRBJ1-1; D may be TRBD1 (6 bases). The CDR3 has 15 amino acids. The V and J ends lost 0 bases and 0 bases respectively, with 8 bases between them. CDR1 and CDR2 (germline): SGHVS, FQNEAQ. In nucleotides, the CDR3 is TGTGCCAGCAGCTTAGCTACAGGGATGAACACTGAAGCTTTCTTT. It is translated as CASSLATGMNTEAFF.

V gene TRBV30 combines with J gene TRBJ1-3, with 7 bases that match TRBD1. The CDR3 spans 19 residues. J was trimmed by 0 bases and V by 0 bases; bases with no gene match: 14. Germline values: CDR1 GTSNPN, CDR2 SVGIG (reference sequence). The CDR3 DNA follows: TGTGCCTGGAGTGTGGGGACAGCTTTTAGGGCTTCCTCTGGAAACACCATATATTTT. Amino acids: CAWSVGTAFRASSGNTIYF.

The chain joins TRBV4-1 to TRBJ2-5, with D tentatively TRBD2 (6 bases). The V end lost 4 bases, the J end lost 2 bases, and 11 bases lay between the germline ends. The CDR3 runs to 14 residues. CDR1 is MGHRA, CDR2 YSYEKL, per germline. CDR3 nucleotides: TGCGCCAGCAGCCCTCAGGAGGGGCAAGAGACCCAGTACTTC. Amino acids: CASSPQEGQETQYF.

This clone was detected only once. The CDR3 is CASRQVGRGYGYTF. DNA of the CDR3: TGTGCCAGTAGACAGGTCGGGCGGGGATATGGCTACACCTTC. The chain recombines TRBV19 with TRBJ1-2, with D maybe TRBD1 (5 bases). Germline V gene lookup returns CDR1 LNHDA and CDR2 SQIVND (reference sequence). The CDR3 extends over 14 amino acids. V gave up 6 bases and J gave up 5 bases, with 16 bases separating them.

V gene TRBV7-3 combines with J gene TRBJ2-1; D remains ambiguous. The germline gives CDR1 SGHTA, CDR2 FQGTGA. This CDR3 contains 13 residues. V gave up 5 bases and J gave up 5 bases, with 10 bases separating them. CDR3 amino acids: CASSLSPHNEQFF. DNA of the CDR3: TGTGCCAGCAGCCTTAGCCCACACAATGAGCAGTTCTTC.